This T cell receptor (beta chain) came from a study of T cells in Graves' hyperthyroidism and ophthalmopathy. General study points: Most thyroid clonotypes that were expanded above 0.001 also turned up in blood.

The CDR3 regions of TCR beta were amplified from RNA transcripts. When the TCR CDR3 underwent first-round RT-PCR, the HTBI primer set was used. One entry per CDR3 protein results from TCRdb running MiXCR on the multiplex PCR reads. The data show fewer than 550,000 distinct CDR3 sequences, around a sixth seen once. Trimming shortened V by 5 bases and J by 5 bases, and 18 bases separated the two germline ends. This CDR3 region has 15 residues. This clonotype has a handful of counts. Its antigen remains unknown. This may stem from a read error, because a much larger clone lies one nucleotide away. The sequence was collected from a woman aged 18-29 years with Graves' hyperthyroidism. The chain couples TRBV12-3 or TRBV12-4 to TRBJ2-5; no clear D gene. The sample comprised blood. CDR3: CASSLGVSGRETQYF. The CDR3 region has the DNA TGTGCCAGCAGTCTTGGGGTGTCAGGACGGGAGACCCAGTACTTC.